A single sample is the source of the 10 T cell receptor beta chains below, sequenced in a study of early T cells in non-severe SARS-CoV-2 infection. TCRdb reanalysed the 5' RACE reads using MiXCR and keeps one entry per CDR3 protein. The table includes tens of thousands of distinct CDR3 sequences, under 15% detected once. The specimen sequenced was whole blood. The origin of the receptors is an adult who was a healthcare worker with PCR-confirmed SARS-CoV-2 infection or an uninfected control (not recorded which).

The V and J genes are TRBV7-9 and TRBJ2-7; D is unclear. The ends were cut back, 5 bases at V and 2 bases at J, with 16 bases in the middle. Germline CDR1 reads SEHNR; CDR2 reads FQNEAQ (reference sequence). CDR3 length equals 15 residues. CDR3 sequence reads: CASSPFAGPTYEQYF. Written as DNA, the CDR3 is TGTGCCAGCAGCCCTTTCGCCGGGCCCACCTACGAGCAGTACTTC.

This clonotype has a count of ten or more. The CDR3 here is CASFDGFGGEQFF. The CDR3 DNA reads as TGTGCCAGCTTCGACGGTTTTGGCGGGGAGCAGTTCTTC. The chain is built from TRBV5-4 and TRBJ2-1; a weak D match, TRBD2 (5 bases). The germline V gene encodes CDR1 SGHNT and CDR2 YYREEE (reference sequence). The V gene lost 7 bases and the J gene lost 10 bases, with 18 bases spanning the gap. There are 13 residues in the CDR3.

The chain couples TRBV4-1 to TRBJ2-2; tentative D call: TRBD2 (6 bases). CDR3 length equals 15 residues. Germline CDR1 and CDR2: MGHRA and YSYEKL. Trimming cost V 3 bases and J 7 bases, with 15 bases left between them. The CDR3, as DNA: TGCGCCAGCAGCCAGGGACTCCTCAGGGTCGGGGAGCTGTTTTTT. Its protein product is CASSQGLLRVGELFF.

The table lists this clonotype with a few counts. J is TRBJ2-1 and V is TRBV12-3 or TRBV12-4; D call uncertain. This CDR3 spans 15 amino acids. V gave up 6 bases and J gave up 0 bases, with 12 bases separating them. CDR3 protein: CASSSRQSSYNEQFF. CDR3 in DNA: TGTGCCAGCAGCTCTAGACAAAGCTCCTACAATGAGCAGTTCTTC.

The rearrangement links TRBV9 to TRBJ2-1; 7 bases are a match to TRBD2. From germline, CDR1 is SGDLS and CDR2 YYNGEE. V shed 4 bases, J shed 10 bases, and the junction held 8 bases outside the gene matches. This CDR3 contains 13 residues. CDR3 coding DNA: TGTGCCAGCAGCTTATCGACTAGCCGGGAGCAGTTCTTC. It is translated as CASSLSTSREQFF.

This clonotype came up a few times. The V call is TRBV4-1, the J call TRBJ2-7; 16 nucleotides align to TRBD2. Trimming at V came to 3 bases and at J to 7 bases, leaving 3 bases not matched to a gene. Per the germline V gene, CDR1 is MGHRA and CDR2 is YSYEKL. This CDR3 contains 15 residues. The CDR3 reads CASSQGLAGGREQYF. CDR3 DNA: TGCGCCAGCAGCCAGGGACTAGCGGGAGGGCGGGAGCAGTACTTC.

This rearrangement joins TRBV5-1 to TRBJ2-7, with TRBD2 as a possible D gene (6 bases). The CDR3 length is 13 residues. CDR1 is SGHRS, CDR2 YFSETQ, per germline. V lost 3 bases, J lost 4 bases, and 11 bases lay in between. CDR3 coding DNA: TGCGCCAGCAGCTCCAGTAGCGGATACGAGCAGTACTTC. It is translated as CASSSSSGYEQYF. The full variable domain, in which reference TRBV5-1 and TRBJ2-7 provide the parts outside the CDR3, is KAGVTQTPRYLIKTRGQQVTLSCSPISGHRSVSWYQQTPGQGLQFLFEYFSETQRNKGNFPGRFSGRQFSNSRSEMNVSTLELGDSALYLCASSSSSGYEQYFGPGTRLTVT.

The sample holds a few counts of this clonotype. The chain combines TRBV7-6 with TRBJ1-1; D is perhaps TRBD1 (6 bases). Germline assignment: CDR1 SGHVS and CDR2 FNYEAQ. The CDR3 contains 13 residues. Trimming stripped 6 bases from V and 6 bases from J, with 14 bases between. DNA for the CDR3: TGTGCCAGCAGACCGGGGGCAGAGGCTGAAGCTTTCTTT. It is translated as CASRPGAEAEAFF.

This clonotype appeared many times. The CDR3 reads CASGGDYGYTF. CDR3 bases: TGCGCCAGCGGGGGGGACTATGGCTACACCTTC. The chain links TRBV5-1 to TRBJ1-2; D is perhaps TRBD1 (5 bases). The ends were cut back, 7 bases at V and 3 bases at J, with 7 bases in the middle. CDR3 length: 11 amino acids. Per the germline V gene, CDR1 is SGHRS and CDR2 is YFSETQ.

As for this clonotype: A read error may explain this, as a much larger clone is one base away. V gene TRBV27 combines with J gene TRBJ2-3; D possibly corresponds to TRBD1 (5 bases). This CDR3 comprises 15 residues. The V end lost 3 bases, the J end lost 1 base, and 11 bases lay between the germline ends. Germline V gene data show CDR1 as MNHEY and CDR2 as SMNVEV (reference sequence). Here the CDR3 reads CASSFKVQGTDTQYF. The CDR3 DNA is TGTGCCAGCAGTTTTAAGGTACAGGGCACAGATACGCAGTATTTT.